This T cell receptor beta chain was sequenced for a study of T cell responses to AZD1222 COVID-19 vaccine. General study points: Spike as a whole was targeted by vaccine-associated CD4 TCRs, dominant at 160-218 and 743-854. Baseline seropositivity characterized only a handful of AZD1222 recipients.

The CDR3 runs 16 residues. V gave up 1 base and J gave up 2 bases, with 9 bases separating them. The V gene's germline CDR1 is LGHDT and CDR2 YNNKEL (reference sequence). The analysis combined second doses at about 4 or about 12 weeks. Libraries were prepared by immunoSEQ multiplex PCR; TCRdb keeps only in-frame clonotypes and omits some of them. The table has 200,000 or so clones, approximately 95% seen once. This clone was seen a few times. Its target is not known. Sequencing was performed on peripheral blood, taken 28 days after the second AZD1222 dose. J is TRBJ2-6 and V is TRBV3-1 (or the pseudogene TRBV3-2); D is perhaps TRBD1 or TRBD2 (5 bases each). The TCR originated in an adult who received the AZD1222 COVID-19 vaccine. The chain's CDR3 is CASSQGGATGANVLTF. The CDR3 nucleotides are TGTGCCAGCAGCCAAGGAGGGGCTACTGGGGCCAACGTCCTGACTTTC.